This TCR beta chain was recovered during a study of T cell responses to AZD1222 COVID-19 vaccine (dated by TCRdb to the early 2020s). About the investigation overall: AZD1222 recipients with second doses at about 4 weeks or about 12 weeks were pooled, because spike-specific TCR depth and breadth did not differ between schedules. TCR sequencing was performed for about 250 trial participants, of whom roughly 200 were given two doses of AZD1222 and approximately 25 were given two doses of MenACWY control vaccine. Trial participants were enrolled by age into subgroups of 18-55, 56-69 and 70-plus years, and 148, 28 and 57 TCR-sequenced participants, respectively, were included in these subgroups. The paper's findings and limits, for the study overall: Participants were mostly white British and included more females than males, and it was suggested by the authors that clonal diversity may have been underestimated. Conclusions about previously exposed vaccinees are limited because only six or seven AZD1222 recipients were SARS-CoV-2 seropositive at baseline. Vaccine-associated CD4 TCRs spanned the whole spike protein, with dominant responses in regions 160-218 and 743-854. No day 14 peak-response samples were available, so repertoires were characterized only after the peak T cell response. Spike-specific TCR breadth and depth rose significantly after two AZD1222 doses compared with day 0 and with MenACWY recipients. Nearly half of unique spike-specific TCRs reportedly recognized epitopes outside regions mutated in the B.1.351 and B.1.1.7 variants. The 56-69-year group was small, and its depth increase did not reach significance, likely because of low power.

The intended sense of this specimen's time point label: baseline before first vaccination. Vaccinee samples came from UK trials COV001 and COV002, including a single-blind randomized controlled phase 2/3 trial of AZD1222 (ChAdOx1 nCoV-19) in healthy adults. For TCRbeta chain sequencing, PBMC samples from trial participants were taken at day 0 and at day 28 after the second dose. The junction shows trimming of 5 bases on V and 3 bases on J, plus 25 bases between the germline ends. The germline V gene gives CDR1 as MDHEN and CDR2 as SYDVKM. The CDR3 starts with the cysteine, ends with the phenylalanine, and has 18 residues. Kept here is only the CDR3 DNA, which spans 54 bases and is read in frame from base 1. As regards this clone: The clone's antigen remains unknown. No base qualities exist here, and no much larger clone lies one base off it.

The CDR3 regions of human TCRbeta chains were analyzed by immunosequencing. Per the authors' processing: Repertoire TCRs were matched against a reference library of SARS-CoV-2-specific TCRs generated with the MIRA antigen-specificity platform. Breadth was defined as the fraction of unique TCRs that were SARS-CoV-2-associated, and depth was defined as the fraction of total T cells that were SARS-CoV-2-associated. Using the MIRA data, every spike-specific TCR was mapped to the spike region that the TCR reacted to and assigned to either a CD4 or a CD8 class. Log10-transformed breadth and depth values were compared by one-way ANOVA with Sidak's multiple comparisons tests. The source is immuneACCESS, and TCRdb retained only in-frame sequences with V and J called. Part of the clones is not carried over; for the studies checked, unresolved V genes explain less than half of this, and the remainder is unexplained. V and J calls and clone size are copied from that table; D and trimming were computed from the DNA. Recorded for this sample are 100,000 to 150,000 clones; roughly nine tenths of them occurred a single time. Of the sample, approximately 4.2% is held by the ten largest clones.

The sequence is built from TRBV28 and TRBJ2-5; no D gene is confidently identified. The specimen was peripheral blood, collected on day 0 of AZD1222 vaccination. The receptor was derived from an adult in good health. The DNA is TGTGCCAGCAGTCCGACAAACCCCTACTTACAATTAGAAGAGACCCAGTACTTC. Translation gives CASSPTNPYLQLEETQYF.